These T cell receptor beta chains were read from a single sample in a study of response to subunit inactivated influenza vaccine. TCRdb re-derived calls from the RT-PCR reads in MiXCR, one entry per CDR3 protein. In the table there are more than 250,000 distinct CDR3 sequences, 21% of which are singletons. Sequenced material: PBMCs from blood, taken about 19 months after vaccination. The receptors come from a man between 50 and 75 years old who received an inactivated influenza vaccine. CDR3s include the opening cysteine and the closing phenylalanine or tryptophan. D genes are given only for firm matches. Size is stated for part of the rows, as once, few or many counts, or as a class when the clone is expanded.

d_call	v_call	clone_size	j_call	cdr3_length	cdr3_nt	cdr3_aa
NA	TRBV3-1	NA	TRBJ2-7	13	TGTGCCAGCAGCCAAGCCGCCTCCTACGAGCAGTACTTC	CASSQAASYEQYF
TRBD1	TRBV7-9	few	TRBJ1-2	15	TGTGCCAGCAGCCCGAGACAGGGGATAGCTCATGGCTACACCTTC	CASSPRQGIAHGYTF
NA	TRBV28	few	TRBJ2-1	13	TGTGCCAGCAGTCGGCTAGCAGATCCTGAGCAGTTCTTC	CASSRLADPEQFF
NA	TRBV7-8	NA	TRBJ1-3	14	TGTGCCAGCAGCTACTCCCCCTCTGGAAACACCATATATTTT	CASSYSPSGNTIYF
NA	TRBV27	few	TRBJ2-5	13	TGTGCCAGCAGTCGACAGGTTAAAGAGACCCAGTACTTC	CASSRQVKETQYF
TRBD2	TRBV11-3	once	TRBJ2-7	16	TGTGCCAGCAGCTTAGGTTTAGCGGGGGGCCCCCACGAGCAGTACTTC	CASSLGLAGGPHEQYF
NA	TRBV30	NA	TRBJ1-5	14	TGTGCCTGGAGTGTATCCCAGGGGAGTCAGCCCCAGCATTTT	CAWSVSQGSQPQHF
TRBD1	TRBV27	NA	TRBJ2-5	16	TGTGCCAGCACCTCGCTGGGACAGGGGGTCCAAGAGACCCAGTACTTC	CASTSLGQGVQETQYF
NA	TRBV28	NA	TRBJ1-1	13	TGTGCCAGCAGTAAACAGGGTAGAACTGAAGCTTTCTTT	CASSKQGRTEAFF
TRBD2	TRBV6-1	NA	TRBJ2-3	15	TGTGCCAGCAGTGCACTAGCGGGCGAGTGGGATACGCAGTATTTT	CASSALAGEWDTQYF
NA	TRBV6-2/TRBV6-3	few	TRBJ2-1	13	TGTGCCAGCACTACAGCCCTGCAGGGCCGACAGTTCTTC	CASTTALQGRQFF
NA	TRBV5-1	NA	TRBJ2-5	15	TGCGCCAGCAGAAATGGCCCCAGCGGCCAAGAGACCCAGTACTTC	CASRNGPSGQETQYF
TRBD2	TRBV7-3	NA	TRBJ2-1	14	TGTGCCAGCAGCTTAGGGAGCGGGAGTAATGAGCAGTTCTTC	CASSLGSGSNEQFF
TRBD1	TRBV12-3/TRBV12-4	few	TRBJ1-5	16	TGTGCCAGCAGCTACTCTGGGACAGGCCACGTTGGGCCCCAGCATTTT	CASSYSGTGHVGPQHF
NA	TRBV18	many	TRBJ1-1	14	TGTGCCAGCTCACCATCCGGGACACAAACTGAAGCTTTCTTT	CASSPSGTQTEAFF
NA	TRBV5-5	NA	TRBJ1-4	13	TGTGCCAGCAGGGTCTCGTTTAATGAAAAACTGTTTTTT	CASRVSFNEKLFF
NA	TRBV6-1	NA	TRBJ2-3	13	TGTGCCAGCAGGGGGGCAGGCGCCGATACGCAGTATTTT	CASRGAGADTQYF
NA	TRBV18	few	TRBJ1-4	14	TGTGCCAGCTCACCCAGGGGAAGTAATGAAAAACTGTTTTTT	CASSPRGSNEKLFF
TRBD2	TRBV20-1	few	TRBJ2-5	16	TGCAGTGCTCGGACTAGCGGGGGCCTGTACCAAGAGACCCAGTACTTC	CSARTSGGLYQETQYF
NA	TRBV10-3	NA	TRBJ2-7	15	TGTGCCATCAGTGAGGGGACTGAGAGGGGACCCGAGCAGTACTTC	CAISEGTERGPEQYF
NA	TRBV15	few	TRBJ1-1	15	TGTGCCACCAGTGGGGGGCTTTTTGCGAACACTGAAGCTTTCTTT	CATSGGLFANTEAFF
NA	TRBV30	few	TRBJ1-2	16	TGTGCCTGGAGTGTGAGGGACTTCGGGGGGTCCTATGGCTACACCTTC	CAWSVRDFGGSYGYTF
TRBD1	TRBV5-1	few	TRBJ1-2	15	TGCGCCAGCAGCAGCACGGGACAGCTTAACTATGGCTACACCTTC	CASSSTGQLNYGYTF
TRBD1	TRBV7-9	NA	TRBJ1-2	13	TGTGCCAGCAGTTCGGACAGGCAAGGGGGCTACACCTTC	CASSSDRQGGYTF
TRBD1	TRBV29-1	few	TRBJ1-4	13	TGCAGCGCCCTCGGACAGGGGAATGAAAAACTGTTTTTT	CSALGQGNEKLFF
TRBD1	TRBV12-3/TRBV12-4	NA	TRBJ1-2	14	TGTGCAGCACGGGGGACAGGGCCTCACTATGGCTACACCTTC	CAARGTGPHYGYTF
NA	TRBV6-1	NA	TRBJ2-2	15	TGTGCCAGCAGTGATCATCTAGGCGGCGCCGGGGAGCTGTTTTTT	CASSDHLGGAGELFF
TRBD2	TRBV20-1	NA	TRBJ2-1	14	TGCAGTGCTAGGGAGGGGACTACCAACAATGAGCAGTTCTTC	CSAREGTTNNEQFF
TRBD1	TRBV6-1	many	TRBJ1-1	14	TGTGCCAGCAGTGGACAGGGCGATCACACTGAAGCTTTCTTT	CASSGQGDHTEAFF
NA	TRBV29-1	NA	TRBJ1-2	13	TGCAGCGTTGGTGGCACGTTCGGCTATGGCTACACCTTC	CSVGGTFGYGYTF
NA	TRBV20-1	few	TRBJ1-4	15	TGCAGTGCTAGGGACGGGACTGCAACTAATGAAAAACTGTTTTTT	CSARDGTATNEKLFF
TRBD2	TRBV20-1	NA	TRBJ2-3	17	TGCAGTGCTAGAGGGGTAGCGGGAGTGTTCGGGACAGATACGCAGTATTTT	CSARGVAGVFGTDTQYF
NA	TRBV11-2	few	TRBJ1-3	14	TGTGCCAGCAGCTTAGGACACGGGAGAAACACCATATATTTT	CASSLGHGRNTIYF